The clone carrying this TCR beta chain was seen more than once but under ten times. Its antigen is unidentified. The data derive from a study of T-cell memory formation after mild COVID-19. Overall study: Each donor largely had its own TCR clusters. General study results and limits: What remained unconfirmed was the SARS-CoV-2 specificity of second-wave clones peaking on day 37.

The authors produced TCR alpha and TCR beta cDNA libraries with sample barcodes and UMIs by 5'RACE using constant-segment primers. MiXCR, run by TCRdb on the 5' RACE reads, gives a single entry per CDR3 protein. The sample holds 350,000 to 450,000 distinct CDR3 sequences, about 15% seen once. Input material: PBMCs or a T cell subset sorted from them (not recorded which). This clonotype originated in a man between 18 and 29 years old who had mild COVID-19 (a few samples of this study predate the infection). Cell type and time point are not known.

This chain's CDR3 is CASSNGGADTQYF. The CDR3, as DNA: TGTGCCAGTAGTAACGGGGGGGCAGATACGCAGTATTTT. This chain connects TRBV19 to TRBJ2-3; 8 nucleotides line up with TRBD2. Germline V gene data show CDR1 as LNHDA and CDR2 as SQIVND (reference sequence). The CDR3 length is 13 residues. The V and J ends lost 4 bases and 4 bases, in that order; junction bases with no gene match: 1.